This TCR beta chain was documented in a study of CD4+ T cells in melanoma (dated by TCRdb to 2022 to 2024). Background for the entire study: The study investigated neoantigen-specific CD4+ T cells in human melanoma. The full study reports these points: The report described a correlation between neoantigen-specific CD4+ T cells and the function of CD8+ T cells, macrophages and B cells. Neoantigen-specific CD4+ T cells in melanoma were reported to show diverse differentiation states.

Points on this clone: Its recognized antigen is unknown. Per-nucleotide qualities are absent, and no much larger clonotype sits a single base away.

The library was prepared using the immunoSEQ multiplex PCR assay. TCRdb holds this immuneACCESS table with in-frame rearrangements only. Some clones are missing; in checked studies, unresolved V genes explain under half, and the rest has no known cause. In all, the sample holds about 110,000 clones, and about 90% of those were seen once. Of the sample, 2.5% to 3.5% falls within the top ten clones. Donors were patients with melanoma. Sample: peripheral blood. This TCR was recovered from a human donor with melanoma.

The bases read TGTGCCAGCAGCGTATTCCCCGGGGGCAACTCTGGGGCCAACGTCCTGACTTTC. It is translated as CASSVFPGGNSGANVLTF. This chain joins TRBV9 to TRBJ2-6; the D gene is possibly TRBD1 or TRBD2, with 6 bases matching each. The CDR3 starts with the cysteine, ends with the phenylalanine, and has 18 residues. Only the CDR3 region is kept as DNA, spanning 54 bases read in frame from base 1. CDR1 and CDR2, per the germline V gene, are SGDLS and YYNGEE. V was cut back by 1 base and J by 0 bases, leaving a gap of 14 bases between them.